Each of the 8 T cell receptor beta chains below was sequenced from the same sample in a study of blood T cell repertoires in COVID-19. Sequencing was performed with immunoSEQ multiplex PCR; in TCRdb, only in-frame clones are kept and a portion is missing. The sample has 300,000 to 450,000 clones, around 86% seen once; the top ten hold about 3%. Input material: peripheral blood. These receptors all come from a human donor in a cohort sampled during active COVID-19.

This chain joins TRBV27 and TRBJ1-1; D is possibly TRBD1 (6 bases). There are 16 residues in the CDR3. Germline CDR1 MNHEY, CDR2 SMNVEV (reference sequence). Trimming shortened V by 9 bases and J by 5 bases, and 25 bases separated the two germline ends. The DNA of the CDR3 is TGTGCCAGTACACCATCGACAGGCCTGAGGGGGACTGAAGCTTTCTTT. Its translation is CASTPSTGLRGTEAFF.

The rearrangement uses TRBV29-1 and TRBJ1-2, with 8 nucleotides matching TRBD1. The CDR3 is 14 residues long. The V gene's germline CDR1 is SQVTM and CDR2 ANQGSEA. Losses at the gene ends were 7 bases for V and 4 bases for J; bases not matched to a gene: 11. CDR3 sequence reads: CSATATGVGYGYTF. CDR3 bases: TGCAGCGCCACCGCGACAGGGGTCGGCTATGGCTACACCTTC.

In its sample, this clone was seen once. The chain combines TRBV2 with TRBJ1-2; weak D call: TRBD1 (6 bases). The CDR3 runs 10 residues. In germline, CDR1 is SNHLY, CDR2 FYNNEI. V lost 3 bases, J lost 14 bases, and 10 bases lay in between. The CDR3 nucleotides are TGTGCCAGCAGTGAGGGGAGGGGGACCTTC. Protein product: CASSEGRGTF.

The chain has TRBV4-1 and TRBJ2-1; possible D gene TRBD1, 6 bases. The V and J ends lost 2 bases and 1 base respectively, with 9 bases between them. The CDR3 is 15 residues long. In germline, CDR1 is MGHRA, CDR2 YSYEKL. The CDR3 is CASSQRTVSYNEQFF. The CDR3 DNA reads TGCGCCAGCAGCCAACGGACAGTTTCCTACAATGAGCAGTTCTTC.

The chain's CDR3 is CASSLGGVRAETQYF. In DNA, the CDR3 is TGTGCCAGCAGCTTAGGGGGAGTTCGTGCTGAGACCCAGTACTTC. This chain uses TRBV7-2 with TRBJ2-5; D may be TRBD2 (5 bases). CDR3 length: 15 amino acids. Trimming cost V 1 base and J 5 bases, with 14 bases left between them. The V gene's germline CDR1 is SGHTA and CDR2 FQGNSA.

The V and J genes are TRBV4-2 and TRBJ2-7; D might be TRBD1 (6 bases). This CDR3 contains 15 residues. V lost 4 bases and J lost 6, with 19 bases in between. The V gene's germline CDR1 is LGHNA and CDR2 YNFKEQ. CDR3 loop: CASSRSTLDRREQYF. DNA of the CDR3: TGTGCCAGCAGCCGCAGCACACTAGACAGGCGCGAGCAGTACTTC.

The V and J genes are TRBV28 and TRBJ2-1; weak D call: TRBD2 (6 bases). V lost 6 bases and J lost 7, with 13 bases in between. The CDR3 covers 13 residues. Per the germline V gene, CDR1 is MDHEN and CDR2 is SYDVKM. The CDR3 loop is CASRTGGRNEQFF. CDR3 nucleotide sequence: TGTGCCAGCAGGACCGGGGGACGAAATGAGCAGTTCTTC.

The chain uses TRBV19 and TRBJ2-5; a weak D match, TRBD1 (5 bases). Trimming removed 10 bases at V and 4 bases at J, with 10 bases between. In germline, CDR1 is LNHDA, CDR2 SQIVND (reference sequence). There are 11 residues in the CDR3. The CDR3 spells CATRVGETQYF. CDR3 DNA sequence: TGTGCCACCAGGGTTGGAGAGACCCAGTACTTC.